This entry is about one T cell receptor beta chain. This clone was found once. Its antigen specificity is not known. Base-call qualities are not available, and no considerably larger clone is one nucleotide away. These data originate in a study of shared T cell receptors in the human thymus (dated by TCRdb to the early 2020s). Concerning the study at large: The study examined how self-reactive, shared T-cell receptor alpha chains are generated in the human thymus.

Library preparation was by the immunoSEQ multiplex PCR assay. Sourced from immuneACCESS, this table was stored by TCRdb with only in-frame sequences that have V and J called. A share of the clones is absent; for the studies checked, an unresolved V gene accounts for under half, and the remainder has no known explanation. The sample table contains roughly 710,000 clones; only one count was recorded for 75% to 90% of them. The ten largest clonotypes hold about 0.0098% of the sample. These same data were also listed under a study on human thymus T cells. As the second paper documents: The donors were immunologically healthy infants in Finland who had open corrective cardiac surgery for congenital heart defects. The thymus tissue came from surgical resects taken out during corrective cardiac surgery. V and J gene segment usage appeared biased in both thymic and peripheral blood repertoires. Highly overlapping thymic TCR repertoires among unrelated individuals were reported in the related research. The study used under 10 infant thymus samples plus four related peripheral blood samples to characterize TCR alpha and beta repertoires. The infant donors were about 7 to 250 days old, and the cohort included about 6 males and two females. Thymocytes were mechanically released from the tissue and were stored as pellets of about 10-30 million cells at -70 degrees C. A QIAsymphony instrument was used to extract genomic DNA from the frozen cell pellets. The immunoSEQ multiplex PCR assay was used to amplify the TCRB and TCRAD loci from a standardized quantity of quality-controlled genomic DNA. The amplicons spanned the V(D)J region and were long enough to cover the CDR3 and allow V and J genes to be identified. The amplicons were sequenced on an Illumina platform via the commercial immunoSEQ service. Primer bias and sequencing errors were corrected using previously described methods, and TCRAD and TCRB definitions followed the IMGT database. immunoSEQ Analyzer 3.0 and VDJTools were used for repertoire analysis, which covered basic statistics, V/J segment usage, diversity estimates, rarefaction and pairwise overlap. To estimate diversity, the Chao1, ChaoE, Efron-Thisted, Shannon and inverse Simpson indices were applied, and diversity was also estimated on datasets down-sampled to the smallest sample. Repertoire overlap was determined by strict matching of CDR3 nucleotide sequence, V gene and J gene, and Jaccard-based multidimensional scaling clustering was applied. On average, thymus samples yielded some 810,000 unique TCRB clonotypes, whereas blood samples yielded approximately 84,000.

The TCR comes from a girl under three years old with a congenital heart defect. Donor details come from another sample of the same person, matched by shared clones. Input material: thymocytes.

The CDR3 reads as follows: CASSSLGRGYEQYF. The DNA reads as follows: TGTGCCAGCAGTTCCCTCGGGCGGGGGTACGAGCAGTACTTC. This sequence uses TRBV28 and TRBJ2-7; TRBD2 agrees with 7 junctional bases. Per the germline V gene, MDHEN is the CDR1 and SYDVKM is the CDR2. Unmatched junction bases come to 7, with V trimmed by 4 bases and J by 4 bases. From cysteine to phenylalanine, the CDR3 is 14 amino acids long. The kept DNA is CDR3 alone, 42 bases in frame from the first base.